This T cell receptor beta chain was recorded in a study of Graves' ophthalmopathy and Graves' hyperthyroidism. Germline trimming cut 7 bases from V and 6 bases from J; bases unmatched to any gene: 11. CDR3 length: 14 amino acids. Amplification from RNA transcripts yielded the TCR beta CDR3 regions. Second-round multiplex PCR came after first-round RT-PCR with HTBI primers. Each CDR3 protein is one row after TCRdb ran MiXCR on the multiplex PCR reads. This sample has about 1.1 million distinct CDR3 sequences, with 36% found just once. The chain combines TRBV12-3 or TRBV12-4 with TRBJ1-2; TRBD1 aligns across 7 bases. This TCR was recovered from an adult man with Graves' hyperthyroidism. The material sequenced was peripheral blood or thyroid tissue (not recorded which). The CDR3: CASNRASGTDGYTF. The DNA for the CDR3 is TGTGCCAGCAACCGAGCATCCGGGACAGATGGCTACACCTTC.